Below, 20 T cell receptor beta chains from the same sample are listed, as sequenced in a study of cytomegalovirus exposure and HLA in healthy donors. With 60 Vbeta and 13 Jbeta primers, the PCR was carried out. Sequencing was performed with immunoSEQ multiplex PCR; in TCRdb, only in-frame clones are kept and a portion is missing. The sample lists around 200,000 clones, around 77% seen once, with 2% to 2.5% in the top ten. The sequencing sample was made of PBMCs. These receptor sequences come from a woman aged 25 to 39 in good health and CMV-seropositive.

The V gene is TRBV7-8, the J gene TRBJ2-1, with D possibly matching TRBD2 (7 bases). Germline CDR1 is SGHVS and CDR2 is FQNEAQ. This CDR3 comprises 15 residues. The ends were cut back, 1 base at V and 7 bases at J, with 14 bases in the middle. The CDR3 sequence: CASSLGAGAGNEQFF. Written as DNA, the CDR3 is TGTGCCAGCAGCTTAGGGGCGGGGGCGGGGAATGAGCAGTTCTTC.

The chain couples TRBV19 to TRBJ1-3; D may be TRBD1 (6 bases). V lost 7 bases and J lost 4, with 11 bases in between. There are 13 residues in the CDR3. Germline V gene data show CDR1 as LNHDA and CDR2 as SQIVND (reference sequence). CDR3 sequence: CASTPTGGNTIYF. The CDR3 coding sequence is TGTGCCAGTACCCCTACAGGGGGAAACACCATATATTTT.

The chain uses TRBV7-2 and TRBJ1-1; D not certain. Germline V gene sequence: CDR1 SGHTA, CDR2 FQGNSA. Trimming took 5 bases from V and 4 from J, leaving 17 bases between them. CDR3 length: 15 residues. Here the CDR3 reads CASSREALRGTEAFF. The CDR3 DNA is TGTGCCAGCAGCCGGGAAGCCCTACGGGGCACTGAAGCTTTCTTT.

The genes are TRBV9 and TRBJ2-2; 8 bases fit TRBD2. Trimming took 0 bases from V and 0 from J; bases not matched to a gene: 4. The V gene's germline CDR1 is SGDLS and CDR2 YYNGEE. The CDR3 length is 17 residues. CDR3 sequence: CASSVVDSGANTGELFF. The CDR3, as DNA: TGTGCCAGCAGCGTAGTTGATAGCGGGGCGAACACCGGGGAGCTGTTTTTT.

This chain links TRBV19 with TRBJ1-1; 8 bases map to TRBD1. Germline CDR1 and CDR2: LNHDA and SQIVND (reference sequence). CDR3 size: 15 residues. V shed 6 bases and J 4 bases; nucleotides not matched to a gene: 10. CDR3 protein: CASRPGRGPGTEAFF. In nucleotides, the CDR3 is TGTGCCAGTAGGCCTGGCAGGGGGCCGGGCACTGAAGCTTTCTTT.

The rearrangement uses TRBV25-1 and TRBJ1-1, with a tentative D call TRBD1 (5 bases). The CDR3 covers 15 residues. Germline lookup yields CDR1 MGHDK and CDR2 SYGVNS. V shed 1 base and J shed 1 base, with 10 bases lying between them. The CDR3, as DNA: TGTGCCAGCAGTGAATGGGCAGGGTCGAACACTGAAGCTTTCTTT. Amino acid sequence: CASSEWAGSNTEAFF.

The rearrangement links TRBV19 to TRBJ1-3; D is ambiguous. Trimming took off 9 bases at V and 2 bases at J, with 29 bases between the two ends. The CDR3 loop spans 19 amino acids. Germline V CDR1 and CDR2: LNHDA, SQIVND (reference sequence). The CDR3 loop reads CASLLGGSGGLSPGNTIYF. The CDR3 DNA sequence: TGTGCCAGCCTTCTAGGAGGAAGTGGCGGACTTAGCCCTGGAAACACCATATATTTT.

This clone was counted between two and nine times. The V gene is TRBV28, the J gene TRBJ2-3, with TRBD1 matching over 7 bases. With 5 bases clipped from V and 0 bases from J, the junction kept 8 bases outside the gene matches. The CDR3 is 16 amino acids. CDR1 and CDR2 from the germline V gene are MDHEN and SYDVKM. CDR3 in DNA: TGTGCCAGCAGTGTCCGGACAGGAGCTAGCACAGATACGCAGTATTTT. Its protein product is CASSVRTGASTDTQYF.

This clone was counted once. The rearrangement joins TRBV21-1 to TRBJ2-7; the tabulated D call, TRBD1, remains unverified against the DNA. TRBV21-1 is deemed a pseudogene. The CDR3 consists of 14 residues. The CDR3 here is CASSKSATGHEQYF. The CDR3 nucleotides are TGTGCCAGCAGCAAATCCGCGACAGGGCACGAGCAGTACTTC.

This clone was observed once. The CDR3 region is CASSLEYWGGNTEAFF. The CDR3, as DNA: TGCGCCAGCAGCTTGGAGTACTGGGGGGGGAACACTGAAGCTTTCTTT. The genes are TRBV5-1 and TRBJ1-1, with D possibly TRBD1 on 5 matching bases. Trimming left V 0 bases short and J 1 base short, with 13 bases between. The germline gives CDR1 SGHRS, CDR2 YFSETQ. This CDR3 is 16 amino acids long.

The J gene is TRBJ1-1, the V gene TRBV30; D perhaps matches TRBD1 (5 bases). The CDR3 runs to 12 residues. Germline V gene lookup returns CDR1 GTSNPN and CDR2 SVGIG (reference sequence). Deletions cut 3 bases from V and 8 bases from J, with 13 bases between. CDR3 region: CAWRGLGGEAFF. Written as DNA, the CDR3 is TGTGCCTGGAGGGGCCTGGGGGGAGAAGCTTTCTTT.

The V call is TRBV2, the J call TRBJ1-5; TRBD1 matches 7 bases. Trimming removed 5 bases from V and 3 bases from J; junction bases left unmatched: 7. CDR3 length: 15 amino acids. The V gene's germline CDR1 is SNHLY and CDR2 FYNNEI. The CDR3 region is CASSSGTANNQPQHF. CDR3 nucleotides: TGTGCCAGCAGTTCCGGGACAGCGAACAATCAGCCCCAGCATTTT.

With respect to this clone: Since no conserved phenylalanine or tryptophan closes the CDR3, a read error is the likely cause. This sequence joins TRBV2 and TRBJ2-7; TRBD2 agrees at 7 bases. Germline assignment: CDR1 SNHLY and CDR2 FYNNEI. The CDR3 sequence is 11 residues long. V was clipped by 5 bases and J by 10 bases; unmatched bases: 5. CDR3 in amino acids: CASSQLAVQYL. The CDR3 DNA follows: TGTGCCAGCAGTCAGCTAGCGGTACAGTACCTA.

Notes on this clone: A read error may produce the germline difference seen at one junction end. The rearrangement joins TRBV7-9 to TRBJ1-5; TRBD1 aligns across 7 bases. The CDR3 consists of 16 residues. Germline loops: CDR1 SEHNR, CDR2 FQNEAQ (reference sequence). The CDR3 reads CSSSLEGSRGYRAQHF. CDR3 bases: TGTTCCAGCAGCTTAGAAGGTAGCAGGGGGTATCGTGCCCAGCATTTT.

The J gene is TRBJ2-7, the V gene TRBV5-8; TRBD1 aligns across 8 bases. Germline CDR1 reads SGHTS; CDR2 reads YDEGEE. The CDR3 consists of 13 residues. V lost 4 bases, J lost 3 bases, and 3 bases stayed unmatched. CDR3 loop: CASSHDRGYEQYF. CDR3 DNA sequence: TGTGCCAGCAGCCACGACAGGGGCTACGAGCAGTACTTC. The full variable domain, in which reference TRBV5-8 and TRBJ2-7 provide the parts outside the CDR3, is EAGVTQSPTHLIKTRGQQATLRCSPISGHTSVYWYQQALGLGLQFLLWYDEGEERNRGNFPPRFSGRQFPNYSSELNVNALELEDSALYLCASSHDRGYEQYFGPGTRLTVT.

Here the CDR3 reads CASSVAGTMGETQYF. Written as DNA, the CDR3 is TGTGCCAGCAGCGTAGCCGGGACTATGGGAGAGACCCAGTACTTC. The rearrangement joins TRBV9 to TRBJ2-5; 7 positions agree with TRBD2. This CDR3 region has 15 residues. Germline V gene sequence: CDR1 SGDLS, CDR2 YYNGEE. V was clipped by 0 bases and J by 4 bases; unmatched bases: 6.

The genes are TRBV9 and TRBJ2-2; D is unresolved. This CDR3 spans 13 amino acids. CDR1 is SGDLS and CDR2 is YYNGEE in the germline V gene. V was shortened by 4 bases and J by 7 bases, with 11 bases between the two germline ends. Here the CDR3 reads CASSSRPSGELFF. The CDR3 region has the DNA TGTGCCAGCAGCTCCCGCCCCAGCGGGGAGCTGTTTTTT.

The rearrangement uses TRBV5-4 and TRBJ2-5; tentatively, D is TRBD1 (6 bases). The CDR3 covers 14 residues. Germline V gene sequence: CDR1 SGHNT, CDR2 YYREEE (reference sequence). The ends were cut back, 1 base at V and 1 base at J, with 8 bases in the middle. This chain's CDR3 is CASSLKGGQETQYF. CDR3 nucleotides: TGTGCCAGCAGCTTGAAAGGGGGCCAAGAGACCCAGTACTTC.

CDR3 DNA: TGTGCCAGCAGTTACTCAAAATTCCAGAACTATGGCTACACCTTC. Its translation: CASSYSKFQNYGYTF. The chain has TRBV6-5 and TRBJ1-2; D remains unclear. Germline CDR1 MNHEY, CDR2 SVGAGI. V was trimmed by 0 bases and J by 2 bases, leaving 10 bases between them. This CDR3 contains 15 residues.

The chain couples TRBV5-1 to TRBJ2-1; 8 positions match TRBD2. CDR1 is SGHRS and CDR2 is YFSETQ in the germline V gene. The CDR3 is 15 amino acids. With 3 bases clipped from V and 4 bases from J, the junction kept 6 bases outside the gene matches. The CDR3 loop reads CASSSRGDLYNEQFF. The CDR3 DNA reads TGCGCCAGCAGCTCGCGGGGGGACCTGTACAATGAGCAGTTCTTC.